The present TCR beta chain was sequenced within a study of blood T cell repertoires in COVID-19. At the level of the study: Donors in the United States, Italy and Spain gave samples during acute or convalescent COVID-19. The cDNA or gDNA used as material had been derived from T cells, B-cell-depleted T cells, or PBMCs.

V dropped 6 bases and J dropped 14; count of bases not matched to a gene: 12. CDR1 and CDR2 from the germline V gene are SNHLY and FYNNEI. This CDR3 spans 13 amino acids. Original data processing: Nucleated cell counts were estimated from reference gene primer amplification. Some clones are missing from TCRdb's copy, which holds only in-frame ones; the method was immunoSEQ multiplex PCR. V and J calls and clone size are as listed in that table; D and trimming were resolved from the DNA. The sample includes approximately 80,000 clones, approximately 89% of them seen just once. The specimen sequenced was peripheral blood. This chain links TRBV2 with TRBJ1-4, with 7 bases aligning to TRBD1. The TCR originated in a woman of 80 years or more with acute or convalescent COVID-19. CDR3 region: CASREDRSYWLFF. CDR3 sequence (DNA): TGTGCCAGCAGAGAGGACAGGTCCTATTGGCTGTTTTTT. Full variable domain (rest looked up from reference TRBV2 and TRBJ1-4): EPEVTQTPSHQVTQMGQEVILRCVPISNHLYFYWYRQILGQKVEFLVSFYNNEISEKSEIFDDQFSVERPDGSNFTLKIRSTKLEDSAMYFCASREDRSYWLFFGSGTQLSVL.